This TCR beta chain was sequenced for a study of T-cell reconstitution after alpha-beta-depleted transplantation in children. Construction of the TCRbeta library involved unique molecular identifiers. TCRdb independently ran MiXCR on the PCR reads; one entry per CDR3 protein. The sample has some 590,000 distinct CDR3 sequences; about 11% are singletons. This clonotype was seen ten or more times. Germline CDR1 and CDR2: SGHTA and FQGNSA. The CDR3 covers 14 residues. V dropped 3 bases and J dropped 10; count of bases not matched to a gene: 2. This chain links TRBV7-2 with TRBJ1-6; 11 nucleotides align to TRBD1. The clonotype was recovered from a human donor who donated a stem cell graft to a child with acute myeloid leukemia. Specimen: PBMCs from the stem cell graft donor, collected from the stem cell graft. The CDR3 DNA reads TGTGCCAGCAGCTTCGGGACAGGGGGATCACCCCTCCACTTT. Its translation: CASSFGTGGSPLHF.